This entry concerns a single TCR beta chain. Following a re-call of the 5' RACE reads, TCRdb has one entry per CDR3 protein and lacks DNA. Here the sample table reports about 390,000 distinct CDR3 sequences. This specimen comes from a study of T cells expressing NK-cell markers. About the study: Each TCR beta repertoire originated in sorted T cells that were CD3+CD56+NKG2C+, CD3+CD56+NKG2C- or CD3+CD56-NKG2C+.

The CDR3 consists of 14 residues. The sequencing input was blood T cells: a sorted CD56 or NKG2C T cell subset, CD4+ or CD8+ T cells, or bulk PBMC T cells (not recorded which). The chain carries TRBV12-3 or TRBV12-4 and TRBJ2-5; TCRdb indicates TRBD2, and absent DNA this call remains unverified. The sequence was collected from a woman in her 50s in good health. The CDR3 spells CASSEGLYKETQYF.